The 28 T cell receptor beta chains in this list originate from one sample, sequenced in a study of T cell changes during pregnancy in multiple sclerosis. Profiled with immunoSEQ multiplex PCR; TCRdb holds only in-frame clones, not every one. The sample gives 28,000 or so clones, about 93% of which show up once; more than 5% is in the top ten. This specimen consisted of CD8+ T cells from peripheral blood mononuclear cells, obtained before pregnancy. Receptor source: a female donor with multiple sclerosis, enrolled in a pregnancy study.

The chain joins TRBV19 to TRBJ2-7; 7 bases agree with TRBD2. Germline V CDR1 and CDR2: LNHDA, SQIVND (reference sequence). Losses at the gene ends were 3 bases for V and 0 bases for J; bases not matched to a gene: 8. This CDR3 region has 16 residues. CDR3 DNA: TGTGCCAGTAGTATTTCGGCCGGGGGGTCCTCCTACGAGCAGTACTTC. This encodes CASSISAGGSSYEQYF.

The rearrangement links TRBV27 to TRBJ1-3, with 7 bases lining up with TRBD1. Germline CDR1 MNHEY, CDR2 SMNVEV (reference sequence). The CDR3 has 14 amino acids. V shed 10 bases, J shed 4 bases, and the junction held 10 bases outside the gene matches. DNA of the CDR3: TGTGCCACTCGCAAAAACAGGGGAGGAAACACCATATATTTT. Its protein is CATRKNRGGNTIYF.

This chain connects TRBV5-1 to TRBJ2-6, with a possible D match to TRBD1 (5 bases). The V end lost 2 bases, the J end lost 0 bases, and 12 bases lay between the germline ends. The CDR3 extends over 17 amino acids. The germline CDR1 and CDR2 sequences are SGHRS and YFSETQ. This CDR3 reads CASSFEVQGSGANVLTF. The CDR3 coding sequence is TGCGCCAGCAGCTTTGAGGTCCAGGGCTCTGGGGCCAACGTCCTGACTTTC.

J is TRBJ1-5 and V is TRBV19; D is perhaps TRBD1 (6 bases). The germline V gene encodes CDR1 LNHDA and CDR2 SQIVND (reference sequence). CDR3 length: 16 residues. V was clipped by 3 bases and J by 5 bases, with 17 bases between them. CDR3 amino acids: CASSIWWQGRDQPQHF. CDR3 nucleotide sequence: TGTGCCAGTAGTATTTGGTGGCAGGGGAGAGATCAGCCCCAGCATTTT. Complete variable domain (other parts from reference TRBV19 and TRBJ1-5): DGGITQSPKYLFRKEGQNVTLSCEQNLNHDAMYWYRQDPGQGLRLIYYSQIVNDFQKGDIAEGYSVSREKKESFPLTVTSAQKNPTAFYLCASSIWWQGRDQPQHFGDGTRLSIL.

This clone was counted between two and nine times. The chain joins TRBV19 to TRBJ2-7; the match to TRBD2 covers 9 bases. This CDR3 region has 15 residues. The germline gives CDR1 LNHDA, CDR2 SQIVND (reference sequence). Unmatched junction bases numbered 14, after V lost 5 bases and J lost 9 bases. CDR3 sequence reads: CASSQTGELAGSQYF. CDR3 bases: TGTGCCAGTAGTCAGACCGGGGAGCTAGCGGGATCGCAGTACTTC.

The genes are TRBV29-1 and TRBJ1-1; D is perhaps TRBD1 (6 bases). The V gene's germline CDR1 is SQVTM and CDR2 ANQGSEA. Trimming removed 4 bases at V and 3 bases at J, with 9 bases between. The CDR3 spans 12 residues. The CDR3 DNA reads TGCAGCGTTGTACGACAGGACACTGAAGCTTTCTTT. Translated, it gives CSVVRQDTEAFF.

This clone was picked up one time. The chain is built from TRBV10-1 and TRBJ2-1; tentatively, D is TRBD2 (5 bases). CDR3 size: 14 residues. V was trimmed by 5 bases and J by 5 bases, leaving 13 bases between them. Germline lookup yields CDR1 WNHNN and CDR2 SYGVQD (reference sequence). CDR3 sequence (DNA): TGCGCCAGCAGTTCCGGGGTCGATGACAATGAGCAGTTCTTC. Amino acids: CASSSGVDDNEQFF.

The chain is built from TRBV10-3 and TRBJ2-1, with TRBD2 matching 7 bases. From germline, CDR1 is ENHRY and CDR2 SYGVKD. Losses at the gene ends were 7 bases for V and 9 bases for J; bases not matched to a gene: 18. This CDR3 has 16 amino acids. CDR3 residues: CAIKDEPYLAEAEQFF. CDR3 in DNA: TGTGCCATCAAAGACGAACCCTATCTAGCGGAGGCTGAGCAGTTCTTC.

The chain couples TRBV19 to TRBJ2-5; 9 bases are shared with TRBD1. Trimming took 6 bases from V and 5 from J; bases not matched to a gene: 16. Germline lookup yields CDR1 LNHDA and CDR2 SQIVND (reference sequence). The length of the CDR3 is 17 residues. The CDR3 nucleotides read TGTGCCAGTAGCTTCGGTCCCGGGACAGGGAGAGGGGAGACCCAGTACTTC. The encoded protein is CASSFGPGTGRGETQYF. Complete variable domain (other parts from reference TRBV19 and TRBJ2-5): DGGITQSPKYLFRKEGQNVTLSCEQNLNHDAMYWYRQDPGQGLRLIYYSQIVNDFQKGDIAEGYSVSREKKESFPLTVTSAQKNPTAFYLCASSFGPGTGRGETQYFGPGTRLLVL.

Note on this clone: Other nucleotide sequences in the sample specify the same CDR3. The chain combines TRBV13 with TRBJ2-7; 7 bases fit TRBD2. The germline gives CDR1 PRHDT, CDR2 FYEKMQ (reference sequence). The trim removed 6 bases at V and 2 bases at J, leaving 10 bases unmatched. This CDR3 contains 15 residues. The CDR3 DNA is TGTGCCAGCAGTTCTAAGCGGGACCCAACCTACGAGCAGTACTTC. It is translated as CASSSKRDPTYEQYF.

The rearrangement links TRBV28 to TRBJ1-2; 10 nucleotides align to TRBD1. J lost 8 bases, V lost 6 bases, and 15 bases had no gene match. There are 16 residues in the CDR3. Germline lookup yields CDR1 MDHEN and CDR2 SYDVKM. The CDR3 DNA sequence: TGTGCCAGCAGGTTCCGGGACAGGGGACCCCAATGGGGCTACACCTTC. As protein: CASRFRDRGPQWGYTF.

CDR3 DNA: TGTGCCAGCAGTTTATATAGACAGGGTGGCACTGAAGCTTTCTTT. Translating gives CASSLYRQGGTEAFF. The rearrangement uses TRBV27 and TRBJ1-1; 7 bases are a match to TRBD1. This CDR3 is built from 15 residues. V gave up 1 base and J gave up 4 bases; unmatched junction bases: 6. Per the germline V gene, CDR1 is MNHEY and CDR2 is SMNVEV (reference sequence).

This chain uses TRBV19 with TRBJ2-1, with 10 bases matching TRBD2. CDR3 length: 15 residues. Per the germline V gene, CDR1 is LNHDA and CDR2 is SQIVND (reference sequence). V shed 1 base, J shed 6 bases, and the junction held 3 bases outside the gene matches. CDR3 sequence reads: CASSIASGSFNEQFF. CDR3 nucleotide sequence: TGTGCCAGTAGTATAGCTAGCGGGAGTTTCAATGAGCAGTTCTTC.

J is TRBJ2-7 and V is TRBV27, with TRBD1 matching 9 bases. V lost 6 bases and J lost 7; bases outside the gene matches: 10. Germline CDR1 and CDR2: MNHEY and SMNVEV (reference sequence). The CDR3 has 14 amino acids. CDR3 residues: CASSPGTGIGEQYF. The CDR3 coding sequence is TGTGCCAGCAGCCCCGGGACAGGGATCGGGGAGCAGTACTTC.

The rearrangement links TRBV28 to TRBJ2-1, with unresolved D. This CDR3 comprises 15 residues. Trimming took 2 bases from V and 0 from J, leaving 8 bases between them. The germline CDR1 and CDR2 sequences are MDHEN and SYDVKM. The DNA of the CDR3 is TGTGCCAGCAGTTTAGCGGAACCCTCCTACAATGAGCAGTTCTTC. Protein sequence: CASSLAEPSYNEQFF. Full variable domain (outside the CDR3, taken from reference TRBV28 and TRBJ2-1): DVKVTQSSRYLVKRTGEKVFLECVQDMDHENMFWYRQDPGLGLRLIYFSYDVKMKEKGDIPEGYSVSREKKERFSLILESASTNQTSMYLCASSLAEPSYNEQFFGPGTRLTVL.

V gene TRBV27 combines with J gene TRBJ2-7; D not certain. Looked up from germline, CDR1 is MNHEY and CDR2 is SMNVEV (reference sequence). The V gene lost 6 bases and the J gene lost 3 bases, with 21 bases spanning the gap. The CDR3 has 16 amino acids. As DNA, the CDR3 is TGTGCCAGCAGCCGTGCTGTAGCCGAACTCAACTACGAGCAGTACTTC. Translating it yields CASSRAVAELNYEQYF.

The chain has TRBV9 and TRBJ2-2, with D possibly TRBD2 on 5 matching bases. CDR1 and CDR2 (germline): SGDLS, YYNGEE. This CDR3 region has 13 residues. V lost 5 bases and J lost 6, with 11 bases in between. The CDR3 is CASRGAASGELFF. The CDR3, as DNA: TGTGCCAGCAGGGGAGCGGCGTCCGGGGAGCTGTTTTTT.

The gene calls are TRBV11-3 and TRBJ2-5; unclear D gene. Germline V gives CDR1 SGHNT, CDR2 YENEEA. Trimming cost V 5 bases and J 2 bases, with 18 bases left between them. The CDR3 covers 16 residues. CDR3 DNA sequence: TGTGCCAGCAGCCTAAGCGAGATTTATCGACAAGAGACCCAGTACTTC. Protein: CASSLSEIYRQETQYF.

The chain recombines TRBV7-3 with TRBJ2-3; D might be TRBD2 (6 bases). CDR1 and CDR2 from the germline V gene are SGHTA and FQGTGA. V lost 8 bases and J lost 2, with 11 bases in between. The CDR3 totals 13 residues. CDR3 residues: CASRSGPTDTQYF. Written as DNA, the CDR3 is TGTGCCAGCCGTAGCGGACCCACAGATACGCAGTATTTT.

This clone was detected only once. This rearrangement joins TRBV5-5 to TRBJ2-7; weak D call: TRBD2 (6 bases). V was shortened by 5 bases and J by 2 bases, with 11 bases between the two germline ends. Germline CDR1 SGHKS, CDR2 YYEKEE (reference sequence). This CDR3 is 13 amino acids long. CDR3 protein: CASSLALTYEQYF. DNA of the CDR3: TGTGCCAGCAGTCTAGCGTTGACCTACGAGCAGTACTTC.

This clone was seen once. The chain combines TRBV2 with TRBJ1-3; weak D call: TRBD1 (6 bases). CDR1 and CDR2 from the germline V gene are SNHLY and FYNNEI. This CDR3 contains 17 residues. The V end was cut by 1 base, the J end by 2 bases, with 15 bases between. CDR3 in amino acids: CASSEGFRDITGNTIYF. For the CDR3, the DNA is TGTGCCAGCAGTGAAGGGTTTAGGGACATTACTGGAAACACCATATATTTT.

The chain employs TRBV5-4 and TRBJ2-2, with TRBD2 matching over 8 bases. Germline V gives CDR1 SGHNT, CDR2 YYREEE (reference sequence). This CDR3 spans 16 amino acids. The ends lost 2 bases at V and 6 bases at J; junction bases unmatched: 9. The CDR3 nucleotides read TGTGCCAGCAGCTTCAGAGCGGGAGTCGTAGCCGGGGAGCTGTTTTTT. Translating gives CASSFRAGVVAGELFF. The variable domain in full, completed from reference TRBV5-4 and TRBJ2-2, reads ETGVTQSPTHLIKTRGQQVTLRCSSQSGHNTVSWYQQALGQGPQFIFQYYREEENGRGNFPPRFSGLQFPNYSSELNVNALELDDSALYLCASSFRAGVVAGELFFGEGSRLTVL.

The J gene is TRBJ2-1, the V gene TRBV9, with 13 bases that match TRBD2. Germline-derived CDR1 and CDR2 are SGDLS and YYNGEE. V trimming: 2 bases; J trimming: 4 bases; junction bases outside the gene matches: 3. The CDR3 is 16 amino acids. CDR3 loop: CASSVGTSGTYNEQFF. CDR3 bases: TGTGCCAGCAGCGTGGGGACTAGCGGGACTTACAATGAGCAGTTCTTC. The whole variable domain, filled in from reference TRBV9 and TRBJ2-1, reads DSGVTQTPKHLITATGQRVTLRCSPRSGDLSVYWYQQSLDQGLQFLIQYYNGEERAKGNILERFSAQQFPDLHSELNLSSLELGDSALYFCASSVGTSGTYNEQFFGPGTRLTVL.

This chain links TRBV4-2 with TRBJ2-7, with D possibly matching TRBD1 (6 bases). V shed 1 base and J shed 4 bases, with 17 bases lying between them. CDR1 and CDR2 from the germline V gene are LGHNA and YNFKEQ. The CDR3 loop spans 16 amino acids. CDR3 DNA: TGTGCCAGCAGCCAAGCCCCCCAGGGGCGATTATACGAGCAGTACTTC. The encoded protein is CASSQAPQGRLYEQYF.

The chain has TRBV9 and TRBJ1-3; perhaps TRBD1 as D (5 bases). Germline V gene data show CDR1 as SGDLS and CDR2 as YYNGEE. V was pared by 0 bases and J by 2 bases, with 9 bases between. The CDR3 covers 15 residues. The CDR3 sequence: CASSVGQGTGNTIYF. In DNA form, the CDR3 reads TGTGCCAGCAGCGTAGGCCAGGGAACTGGAAACACCATATATTTT.

The CDR3 is CASSYRSGSNQPQHF. The CDR3 DNA is TGTGCCAGCAGTTACCGTAGCGGTAGCAATCAGCCCCAGCATTTT. The rearrangement uses TRBV6-6 and TRBJ1-5; D call uncertain. The germline V gene encodes CDR1 MNHNY and CDR2 SVGAGI (reference sequence). V shed 2 bases and J shed 0 bases, with 8 bases lying between them. The CDR3 is 15 amino acids.

The chain is built from TRBV19 and TRBJ2-3; perhaps TRBD1 as D (5 bases). V lost 3 bases and J lost 1, with 8 bases in between. Germline V gives CDR1 LNHDA, CDR2 SQIVND (reference sequence). The CDR3 is made up of 14 amino acids. CDR3 DNA: TGTGCCAGTAGTATTTTACAGGGCACAGATACGCAGTATTTT. The encoded protein is CASSILQGTDTQYF.

The chain uses TRBV29-1 and TRBJ2-7, with D maybe TRBD1 (6 bases). The ends were cut back, 4 bases at V and 3 bases at J, with 13 bases in the middle. The CDR3 is 13 residues long. CDR1 is SQVTM, CDR2 ANQGSEA, per germline. The CDR3 reads CSVGTGTNYEQYF. The CDR3 nucleotides read TGCAGCGTTGGAACGGGGACAAACTACGAGCAGTACTTC.